This T cell receptor beta chain is drawn from a study of shared clonotypes between healthy human individuals. Sorted-subset replicate PCR reactions were performed with approximately 200 ng DNA, corresponding to some 32,000 T cell genomes. Using immunoSEQ multiplex PCR, the repertoire was profiled, and TCRdb retains in-frame clones only, with some absent. The table lists roughly 220,000 clones, approximately 65% of them singletons. The junction had 5 bases not matched to a gene; V was cut back by 2 bases and J by 4 bases. CDR1 is SEHNR and CDR2 is FQNEAQ in the germline V gene (reference sequence). This CDR3 spans 15 amino acids.

The chain recombines TRBV7-9 with TRBJ2-5; TRBD1 aligns across 9 bases. The sequencing input was memory CD4+ T cells sorted from blood. The sample's subset: CD45RA-negative fraction. The receptor comes from a man aged 25-45 years in good health. The CDR3 DNA follows: TGTGCCAGCAGCTTACTGGGACAGGGCCCAGAGACCCAGTACTTC. This encodes CASSLLGQGPETQYF.